The rows below give T cell receptor beta chains drawn from one sample of a study of blood T cell repertoires in COVID-19. Sequencing used immunoSEQ multiplex PCR; TCRdb keeps in-frame clones, though not all of them. The table records about 400,000 clones, around nine tenths of them present only once. The material sequenced was PBMCs or T cells enriched from blood (not recorded which). The source is a woman in her twenties or thirties who had recovered from COVID-19. CDR3s include the opening cysteine and the closing phenylalanine or tryptophan. Each record gives: J gene, clone size, D gene, CDR3 length, V gene, CDR3 protein, CDR3 DNA. A D gene is named only where the DNA matches it firmly. Size tells how often a clone was seen (once, few, many) or the class of an expanded clone, and some rows leave it out.

>TRBJ2-7|-|TRBD2|18|TRBV27
CASSPNPGLAGVTYEQYF
TGTGCCAGCAGTCCAAACCCGGGACTAGCGGGCGTGACCTACGAGCAGTACTTC
>TRBJ1-2|-|TRBD1|15|TRBV18
CASSQSLGQGFGYTF
TGTGCCAGCTCACAATCCCTGGGACAGGGGTTTGGCTACACCTTC
>TRBJ2-2|-|TRBD2|22|TRBV3-1/TRBV3-2
CASSHLSTNTERGKANTGELFF
TGTGCCAGCAGCCACTTATCCACCAACACCGAGCGGGGGAAAGCGAACACCGGGGAGCTGTTTTTT
>TRBJ2-7|once|TRBD1|15|TRBV19
CASRSRDRGIYEQYF
TGTGCCAGCCGATCCCGGGACAGGGGAATTTACGAGCAGTACTTC
>TRBJ1-4|-|-|14|TRBV5-1
CASSLSQGNEKLFF
TGCGCCAGCAGTTTATCCCAGGGGAATGAAAAACTGTTTTTT
>TRBJ2-2|-|-|20|TRBV11-3
CASSLEATAGEPSGTGELFF
TGTGCCAGCAGCTTAGAAGCCACAGCGGGTGAACCAAGTGGCACCGGGGAGCTGTTTTTT
>TRBJ1-2|-|TRBD1|16|TRBV5-1
CASSLQGETKNYGYTF
TGCGCCAGCAGCTTGCAGGGGGAAACTAAAAACTATGGCTACACCTTC
>TRBJ1-1|-|-|13|TRBV5-4
CASSSPGRTEAFF
TGTGCCAGCAGCTCCCCCGGTCGCACTGAAGCTTTCTTT
>TRBJ1-4|-|-|15|TRBV5-1
CASSRTTGPNEKLFF
TGCGCCAGCAGCAGGACGACAGGCCCTAATGAAAAACTGTTTTTT
>TRBJ2-3|-|-|14|TRBV30
CAWSRKGESDTQYF
TGTGCCTGGAGTCGAAAGGGAGAGTCTGATACGCAGTATTTT
>TRBJ1-1|-|TRBD1|15|TRBV5-1
CASSSDRSWSTEAFF
TGCGCCAGCAGCTCGGACAGGAGTTGGAGCACTGAAGCTTTCTTT
>TRBJ1-1|-|TRBD1|20|TRBV13
CASSFAAVPFLQGVTAEAFF
TGTGCCAGCAGCTTTGCCGCCGTCCCATTCCTACAGGGGGTGACCGCTGAAGCTTTCTTT
>TRBJ2-1|-|TRBD2|15|TRBV28
CASPSPSGSNNEQFF
TGTGCCAGCCCTTCTCCTAGCGGTAGTAACAATGAGCAGTTCTTC
>TRBJ2-3|-|TRBD1|15|TRBV3-1/TRBV3-2
CASSRRAGGADTQYF
TGTGCCAGCAGCCGCCGGGCAGGGGGCGCAGATACGCAGTATTTT
>TRBJ2-2|few|TRBD1|14|TRBV30
CAWRTGQVPGELFF
TGTGCCTGGAGGACGGGACAGGTCCCCGGGGAGCTGTTTTTT
>TRBJ1-5|-|TRBD1|15|TRBV3-1/TRBV3-2
CASSRDRAGNQPQHF
TGTGCCAGCAGCCGCGACAGGGCGGGCAATCAGCCCCAGCATTTT
>TRBJ2-1|-|-|13|TRBV5-4
CASSLAGRNEQFF
TGTGCCAGCAGCTTGGCAGGAAGAAATGAGCAGTTCTTC
>TRBJ1-5|few|-|14|TRBV6-5
CASRTGNHYQPQHF
TGTGCCAGCAGAACAGGGAACCATTATCAGCCCCAGCATTTT
>TRBJ2-5|-|-|15|TRBV5-1
CASSLAIGGRETQYF
TGCGCCAGCAGCTTGGCCATTGGGGGCAGGGAGACCCAGTACTTC
>TRBJ2-7|once|-|13|TRBV9
CASSEDNSYEQYF
TGTGCCAGCAGCGAGGACAACTCCTACGAGCAGTACTTC
>TRBJ1-4|-|TRBD1|14|TRBV6-5
CASSRGGKSEKLFF
TGTGCCAGCAGTCGAGGGGGCAAGAGTGAAAAACTGTTTTTT
>TRBJ1-4|-|-|14|TRBV27
CASSLYGSNEKLFF
TGTGCCAGCAGTTTATACGGGTCTAATGAAAAACTGTTTTTT
>TRBJ2-7|-|TRBD2|15|TRBV28
CASSSRYGLAREQYF
TGTGCCAGCAGTTCCCGATATGGACTAGCGAGAGAGCAGTACTTC
>TRBJ1-4|-|-|14|TRBV7-2
CASTLQSTNEKLFF
TGTGCCAGCACCTTACAGTCAACTAATGAAAAACTGTTTTTT
>TRBJ2-7|-|TRBD1|12|TRBV6-5
CASSRKGAEQYF
TGTGCCAGCAGTCGAAAGGGGGCCGAGCAGTACTTC
>TRBJ2-1|-|TRBD2|15|TRBV18
CASSPRNTAGHEQFF
TGTGCCAGCTCACCACGCAATACAGCGGGGCATGAGCAGTTCTTC
>TRBJ1-6|-|-|13|TRBV30
CAWGRGINSPLHF
TGTGCCTGGGGCCGGGGGATAAATTCACCCCTCCACTTT
>TRBJ1-1|-|-|12|TRBV23-1
CASSPGSMGAFF
TGCGCCAGCAGCCCAGGGTCAATGGGGGCTTTCTTT
>TRBJ2-4|-|-|16|TRBV28
CASSRTDLTYKNIQYF
TGTGCCAGCAGCCGGACAGACCTGACTTACAAAAACATTCAGTACTTC
>TRBJ1-2|-|-|10|TRBV29-1
CSVWTDGYTF
TGCAGCGTTTGGACAGATGGCTACACCTTC
>TRBJ1-1|-|-|15|TRBV4-1
CASSTTTGLNTEAFF
TGCGCCAGCAGCACTACCACAGGGTTGAACACTGAAGCTTTCTTT
>TRBJ2-3|-|TRBD2|20|TRBV3-1/TRBV3-2
CASSQDFRTSGSLSTDTQYF
TGTGCCAGCAGCCAAGATTTCCGGACTAGCGGGAGCCTCAGCACAGATACGCAGTATTTT
>TRBJ1-6|many|TRBD1|17|TRBV6-1
CASSESPGQGWDSPLHF
TGTGCCAGCAGTGAATCCCCCGGACAGGGGTGGGATTCACCCCTCCACTTT
>TRBJ1-4|once|-|13|TRBV9
CASARGVREKLFF
TGTGCCAGCGCCAGGGGTGTGCGTGAAAAACTGTTTTTT
>TRBJ1-5|-|-|15|TRBV30
CAGARTIGVNQPQHF
TGTGCCGGGGCCAGGACGATCGGGGTGAATCAGCCCCAGCATTTT